Listed below are T cell receptor beta chains from one sample, sequenced in a study of T cells after yellow fever vaccination. In TCRdb, the 5' RACE reads were re-called with MiXCR into one record per CDR3 protein. The data show 150,000 to 200,000 distinct CDR3 sequences, approximately 10% seen once. This sample comprised CD8+ T cells sorted from PBMCs, obtained 15 days after the yellow fever booster vaccination. These receptors were taken from a man between 18 and 35 years old who received the YFV17D yellow fever vaccine. Both conserved end residues are part of each CDR3. A D gene is named only where the DNA matches it firmly. The size entry is marked missing in some rows and otherwise reads once, few, many or a size class.

cdr3_aa	cdr3_nt	d_call	clone_size	v_call	j_call
CASSYGLNSPLHF	TGTGCCAGCAGTTACGGGCTTAATTCACCCCTCCACTTT	-	-	TRBV6-5	TRBJ1-6
CASSFSTQGGKNTGELFF	TGCGCCAGCAGCTTTTCGACTCAAGGGGGGAAGAACACCGGGGAGCTGTTTTTT	-	few	TRBV5-1	TRBJ2-2
CASSQVAGVGNQPQHF	TGCGCCAGCAGCCAAGTCGCAGGGGTCGGCAATCAGCCCCAGCATTTT	-	-	TRBV4-1	TRBJ1-5
CATSRVGSRADTQYF	TGTGCCACCAGCAGAGTGGGATCCCGGGCAGATACGCAGTATTTT	-	-	TRBV15	TRBJ2-3
CASSAEGQGAAATEAFF	TGTGCCAGCAGCGCCGAAGGACAGGGCGCGGCGGCCACTGAAGCTTTCTTT	TRBD1	-	TRBV7-9	TRBJ1-1
CASSLAFVNYNEQFF	TGTGCCAGCAGCTTAGCTTTCGTTAATTACAATGAGCAGTTCTTC	-	-	TRBV7-9	TRBJ2-1
CASSLRGNLPNYGYTF	TGTGCCAGCAGCTTAAGGGGCAATCTTCCGAACTATGGCTACACCTTC	-	few	TRBV7-9	TRBJ1-2
CASSADGVNEQFF	TGTGCCAGCAGTGCGGACGGGGTTAATGAGCAGTTCTTC	-	few	TRBV12-3/TRBV12-4	TRBJ2-1
CASSTSPGQGTYEQYF	TGTGCCAGCAGTACCTCCCCGGGACAGGGGACCTACGAGCAGTACTTC	TRBD1	few	TRBV2	TRBJ2-7
CASSLAWTGDYEQYF	TGCGCCAGCAGCTTGGCTTGGACAGGGGATTACGAGCAGTACTTC	TRBD1	-	TRBV5-1	TRBJ2-7
CASIDSDYYFTDTQYF	TGTGCCAGCATAGACTCGGACTACTATTTCACAGATACGCAGTATTTT	-	-	TRBV6-2/TRBV6-3	TRBJ2-3
CASSLTGRTEAFF	TGCGCCAGCAGCTTGACAGGTCGGACTGAAGCTTTCTTT	-	few	TRBV5-1	TRBJ1-1
CATSMRGNRYYGYTF	TGTGCCACCAGCATGAGAGGTAACAGGTACTATGGCTACACCTTC	-	few	TRBV15	TRBJ1-2
CASSGTSGTYNEQFF	TGTGCCAGCAGTGGGACTAGCGGAACCTACAATGAGCAGTTCTTC	TRBD2	medium-sized	TRBV6-4	TRBJ2-1
CASSGSGNNEQFF	TGTGCCAGCAGTGGGAGCGGAAACAATGAGCAGTTCTTC	-	-	TRBV25-1	TRBJ2-1
CASKRENLRDEQFF	TGTGCCAGCAAACGGGAGAACCTGAGGGATGAGCAGTTCTTC	-	-	TRBV6-5	TRBJ2-1
CASSYRDRGIQYF	TGTGCCAGCAGCTACCGGGACAGGGGAATTCAGTACTTC	TRBD1	-	TRBV7-4	TRBJ2-4
CASSFSGDNSPLHF	TGTGCCAGCAGTTTTAGCGGGGATAATTCACCCCTCCACTTT	-	-	TRBV27	TRBJ1-6
CASSVAAGSTDTQYF	TGTGCCAGCAGCGTAGCGGCAGGTAGCACAGATACGCAGTATTTT	-	few	TRBV9	TRBJ2-3
CATSGLLYNEQFF	TGTGCCACCTCCGGGCTTTTATACAATGAGCAGTTCTTC	-	-	TRBV15	TRBJ2-1
CASSLGGATQYF	TGTGCCAGCAGCTTGGGTGGGGCTACGCAGTATTTT	-	few	TRBV5-4	TRBJ2-3
CASSQVTEGNTEAFF	TGCGCCAGCAGCCAAGTGACGGAAGGAAACACTGAAGCTTTCTTT	-	few	TRBV4-1	TRBJ1-1
CASSQVERDQETQYF	TGTGCCAGCAGCCAAGTGGAACGAGACCAAGAGACCCAGTACTTC	-	-	TRBV4-2	TRBJ2-5
CASSLVSEQGRETQYF	TGTGCCAGTAGCTTGGTCTCCGAACAGGGGCGGGAGACCCAGTACTTC	TRBD1	few	TRBV7-9	TRBJ2-5
CASSYNEQEGTDTQYF	TGTGCCAGCAGTTATAATGAACAGGAAGGCACAGATACGCAGTATTTT	-	-	TRBV6-2/TRBV6-3	TRBJ2-3
CASRTGGGNTEAFF	TGTGCCAGCAGGACAGGGGGTGGGAACACTGAAGCTTTCTTT	TRBD1	few	TRBV6-6	TRBJ1-1
CASSPSAGTIYNEQFF	TGTGCCAGCAGTCCGTCCGCCGGGACTATCTACAATGAGCAGTTCTTC	TRBD2	few	TRBV27	TRBJ2-1
CASSTDPPGANNQPQHF	TGTGCCAGTAGTACGGACCCCCCCGGGGCTAACAATCAGCCCCAGCATTTT	-	few	TRBV19	TRBJ1-5
CASSLGGGTYNEQFF	TGCGCCTCCTCTCTGGGCGGGGGGACCTACAATGAGCAGTTCTTC	TRBD2	few	TRBV10-2	TRBJ2-1
CSARAGNTADTQYF	TGCAGTGCTAGAGCGGGGAACACGGCGGATACGCAGTATTTT	-	many	TRBV20-1	TRBJ2-3
CAIKAGANTDTQYF	TGTGCCATCAAGGCAGGGGCTAACACAGATACGCAGTATTTT	-	many	TRBV10-3	TRBJ2-3
CASSQWGGAQETQYF	TGTGCCAGCAGCCAATGGGGGGGGGCCCAAGAGACCCAGTACTTC	-	many	TRBV4-2	TRBJ2-5
CASSQDQTGRGSPLHF	TGTGCCAGCAGCCAAGATCAGACGGGAAGAGGGTCACCCCTCCACTTT	-	few	TRBV3-1	TRBJ1-6
CASNRDRGVTNEKLFF	TGCGCCAGCAATAGAGACAGGGGGGTAACTAATGAAAAACTGTTTTTT	TRBD1	many	TRBV10-1	TRBJ1-4
CASSIEATGAQPQHF	TGTGCCAGTAGTATAGAGGCGACAGGGGCTCAGCCCCAGCATTTT	TRBD1	few	TRBV19	TRBJ1-5
CASSSEGLSWAQYF	TGTGCCAGCAGCTCGGAGGGACTATCGTGGGCGCAGTATTTT	TRBD2	-	TRBV7-9	TRBJ2-3
CATSYPEAGAIMETQYF	TGTGCCACCAGTTACCCCGAAGCGGGGGCGATAATGGAGACCCAGTACTTC	TRBD2	-	TRBV24-1	TRBJ2-5
CASSSPGGYGYTF	TGTGCCAGCAGCTCCCCGGGTGGCTATGGCTACACCTTC	-	few	TRBV7-3	TRBJ1-2
CASSFGGGRPGEQYF	TGTGCCAGCAGCTTTGGAGGGGGGCGTCCTGGCGAGCAGTACTTC	-	few	TRBV5-4	TRBJ2-7
CASSSTHGTSSQETQYF	TGTGCCAGCAGCTCAACACATGGGACTAGCTCCCAAGAGACCCAGTACTTC	TRBD2	-	TRBV7-9	TRBJ2-5